The text below deals with one T cell receptor (beta chain). The data are from a study of blood T cell repertoires in COVID-19. Overall study context: Sites in the United States, Italy and Spain provided acute and convalescent COVID-19 samples. The cDNA or gDNA used as material had been derived from T cells, B-cell-depleted T cells, or PBMCs.

In the study's own analysis: Amplification with reference gene primers provided the estimates of nucleated cell counts. Some clones are missing from TCRdb's copy, which holds only in-frame ones; the method was immunoSEQ multiplex PCR. Clone size and the V and J calls come from that table; the DNA yielded D and trimming. The profile covers some 21,000 clones, with 83% appearing a single time and over 5% taken by the ten largest. Germline CDR1 SGHDN, CDR2 FVKESK. The CDR3 covers 13 residues. The V and J ends lost 3 bases and 4 bases respectively, with 8 bases between them. The clonotype originates from a human donor in a cohort sampled during active COVID-19. Sequencing was performed on peripheral blood. This chain connects TRBV14 to TRBJ2-3; D perhaps matches TRBD2 (5 bases). The CDR3 sequence: CASSQDFADTQYF. CDR3 sequence (DNA): TGTGCCAGCAGCCAGGACTTTGCAGATACGCAGTATTTT.